This T cell receptor (beta chain) was recorded in a study of T cell repertoires in cytomegalovirus infection. Study in general: HLA-B-restricted CMV epitopes that are well studied, plus recently identified HLA-C-restricted ones, were used by the study. The public TCR beta signatures pointed to both CMV infection and matching HLA type.

The CDR3 extends over 12 amino acids. Trimming took 5 bases from V and 14 from J, leaving 13 bases between them. Germline V lookup: CDR1 MNHEY, CDR2 SMNVEV (reference sequence). For this clonotype: Antigen unknown.

TCRdb recomputed calls from the reads with MiXCR, one row per CDR3 protein. Altogether about 890,000 distinct CDR3 sequences are present, around a third being singletons, with the ten largest covering roughly 13%. Whole-study findings and limits: Within the response measured ex vivo, HLA-C-restricted CMV-specific TCR beta clonotypes were dominant. Identification of carriers of CMV plus the relevant HLA was achieved through cumulative public TCR beta family frequency.

This chain connects TRBV27 to TRBJ1-6; D may be TRBD1 (5 bases). This clonotype was obtained from a human donor in good health (CMV status not recorded). Some clones in this sample may be carry-over from other donors' samples. The sample in question was cultured CD8+ T cells from PBMCs, obtained from culture after CMV antigen stimulation. The CDR3 here is CASSPPSGALHF. DNA for the CDR3: TGTGCCAGCAGTCCCCCTTCGGGGGCCCTCCACTTT.